The T cell receptor beta chain described here comes from a study of blood T cell repertoires in COVID-19 (TCRdb year 2020). For the wider study: The collaborator samples originated in the United States, Italy and Spain and spanned the acute and convalescent phases of COVID-19. The material from the prospective study consisted of cDNA or gDNA derived from T cells, B-cell-depleted T cells, or PBMCs. A de-identified subject ID, COVID-19 status, age in years and sex were almost always included in the sample metadata. A freely available public database, intended as a resource for researchers studying the immune response to SARS-CoV-2, is where the repertoires were released. HLA class I and class II types, where available, came from metadata supplied by the sample provider rather than from assay-based typing. Subjects who had been exposed to COVID-19, were actively infected with it, or had recovered from it provided the deeply sampled blood TCRbeta repertoires that made up the dataset. The samples were drawn from the first 160 participants of the ongoing ImmuneRACE study and from 950 to 1,500 subjects provided by 6 global collaborators. Summary of the overall study and its limitations: How much clinical and demographic metadata was included differed by source and by participant, and the metadata was provided uncurated.

Collaborating institutions collected whole blood in K2EDTA tubes following their own protocols. Collaborator samples were shipped for TCRbeta analysis as frozen whole blood, isolated PBMCs, or DNA extracted from either sample type. TCRbeta CDR3 regions were amplified from genomic DNA by means of the immunoSEQ Assay, a bias-controlled multiplex PCR. The study's own analysis went as follows. The number of nucleated cells in each sample was estimated by amplification of reference gene primers within the assay. Sequence reads were collapsed and filtered to measure the absolute abundance of every unique TCRbeta CDR3 rearrangement. For each sample, productive Simpson clonality was calculated by taking the square root of Simpson's diversity index across productive rearrangements. TCRdb obtained this table from immuneACCESS and retained in-frame rearrangements with V and J assigned. These tables miss some clones; where compared with another copy, unresolved V genes account for less than half of the shortfall, and the remainder is unexplained. V, J and clone size derive from that table, while D and trimming were established from the DNA sequence. The sample table lists a few hundred thousand clones, about 82% of them with a count of one. Of the sample, 1.5% to 2% is held by the ten largest clones.

As concerns this clone: Its antigen remains undetermined. No much larger clonotype is one base removed from it; base qualities were not supplied.

For this chain, trimming is 2 bases at the V end and 1 base at the J end, and the number of junction bases without a gene match is 2. CDR1 is given as MDHEN and CDR2 as SYDVKM, both from the germline V gene. Taken from cysteine to phenylalanine, the CDR3 has 16 residues. The DNA shown is the 48-base CDR3, in frame from base 1. The sample taken for sequencing was peripheral blood. The clonotype was recovered from a woman aged 50 to 65 with acute or convalescent COVID-19. The chain uses TRBV28 and TRBJ2-2, and 9 bases in between align with TRBD1. The DNA sequence is as follows: TGTGCCAGCAGTTTACCGACAGGGGGGAACACCGGGGAGCTGTTTTTT. Its protein is CASSLPTGGNTGELFF.